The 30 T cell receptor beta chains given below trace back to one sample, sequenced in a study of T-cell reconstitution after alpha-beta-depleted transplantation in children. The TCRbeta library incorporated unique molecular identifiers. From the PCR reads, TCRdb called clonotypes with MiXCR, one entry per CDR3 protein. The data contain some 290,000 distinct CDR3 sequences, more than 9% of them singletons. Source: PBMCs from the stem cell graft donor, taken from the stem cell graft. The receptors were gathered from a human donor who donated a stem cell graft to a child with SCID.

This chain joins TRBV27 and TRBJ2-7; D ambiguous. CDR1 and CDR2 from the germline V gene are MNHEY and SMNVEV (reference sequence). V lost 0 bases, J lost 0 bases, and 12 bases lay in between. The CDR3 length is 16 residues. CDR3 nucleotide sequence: TGTGCCAGCAGTTTATCGATTCAGTCAAGCTCCTACGAGCAGTACTTC. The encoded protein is CASSLSIQSSSYEQYF.

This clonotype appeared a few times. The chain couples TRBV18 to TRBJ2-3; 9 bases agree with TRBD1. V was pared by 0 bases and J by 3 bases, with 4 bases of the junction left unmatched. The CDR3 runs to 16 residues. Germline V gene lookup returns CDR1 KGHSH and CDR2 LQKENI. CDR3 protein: CASSPPVTGGTDTQYF. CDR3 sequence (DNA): TGTGCCAGCTCACCACCGGTGACAGGGGGAACAGATACGCAGTATTTT.

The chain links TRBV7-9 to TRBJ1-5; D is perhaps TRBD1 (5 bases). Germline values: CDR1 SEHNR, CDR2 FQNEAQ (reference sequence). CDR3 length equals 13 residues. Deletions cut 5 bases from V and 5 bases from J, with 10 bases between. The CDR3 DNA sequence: TGTGCCAGCAGCCCCGGGGGGGATCAGCCCCAGCATTTT. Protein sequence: CASSPGGDQPQHF.

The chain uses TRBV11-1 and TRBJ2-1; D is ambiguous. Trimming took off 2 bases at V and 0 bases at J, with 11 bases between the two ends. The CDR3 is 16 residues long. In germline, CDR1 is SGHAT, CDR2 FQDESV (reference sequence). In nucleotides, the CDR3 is TGTGCCAGCAGCTTATGGTCCGGTTCCTCCTACAATGAGCAGTTCTTC. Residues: CASSLWSGSSYNEQFF.

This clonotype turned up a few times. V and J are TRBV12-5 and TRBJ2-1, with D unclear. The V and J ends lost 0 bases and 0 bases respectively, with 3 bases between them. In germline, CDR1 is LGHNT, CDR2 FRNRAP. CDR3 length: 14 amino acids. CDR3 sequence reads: CASGLVPSYNEQFF. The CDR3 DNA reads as TGTGCTAGTGGTTTGGTACCCTCCTACAATGAGCAGTTCTTC. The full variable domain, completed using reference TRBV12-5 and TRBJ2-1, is DARVTQTPRHKVTEMGQEVTMRCQPILGHNTVFWYRQTMMQGLELLAYFRNRAPLDDSGMPKDRFSAEMPDATLATLKIQPSEPRDSAVYFCASGLVPSYNEQFFGPGTRLTVL.

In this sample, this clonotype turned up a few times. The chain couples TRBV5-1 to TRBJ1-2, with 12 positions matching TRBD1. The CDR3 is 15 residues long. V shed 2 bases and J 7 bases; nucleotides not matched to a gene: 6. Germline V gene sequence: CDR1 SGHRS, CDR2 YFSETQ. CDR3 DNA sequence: TGCGCCAGCAGCTTCGTCGGGACAGGGGGCCGTGGCTACACCTTC. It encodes CASSFVGTGGRGYTF. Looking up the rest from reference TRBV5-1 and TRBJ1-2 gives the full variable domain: KAGVTQTPRYLIKTRGQQVTLSCSPISGHRSVSWYQQTPGQGLQFLFEYFSETQRNKGNFPGRFSGRQFSNSRSEMNVSTLELGDSALYLCASSFVGTGGRGYTFGSGTRLTVV.

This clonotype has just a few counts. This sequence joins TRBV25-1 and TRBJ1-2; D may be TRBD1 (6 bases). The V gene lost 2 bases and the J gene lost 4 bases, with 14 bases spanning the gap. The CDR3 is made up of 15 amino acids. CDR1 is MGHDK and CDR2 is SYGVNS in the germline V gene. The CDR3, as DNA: TGTGCCAGCAGTGAAGCTGGGGGCAGTATCTATGGCTACACCTTC. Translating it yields CASSEAGGSIYGYTF.

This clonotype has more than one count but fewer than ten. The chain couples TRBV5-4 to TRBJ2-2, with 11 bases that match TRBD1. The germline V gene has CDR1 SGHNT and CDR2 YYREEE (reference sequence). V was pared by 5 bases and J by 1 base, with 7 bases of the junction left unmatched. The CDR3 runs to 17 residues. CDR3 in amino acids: CASRADRGRKNTGELFF. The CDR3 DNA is TGTGCCAGCAGGGCGGACAGGGGGCGGAAGAACACCGGGGAGCTGTTTTTT.

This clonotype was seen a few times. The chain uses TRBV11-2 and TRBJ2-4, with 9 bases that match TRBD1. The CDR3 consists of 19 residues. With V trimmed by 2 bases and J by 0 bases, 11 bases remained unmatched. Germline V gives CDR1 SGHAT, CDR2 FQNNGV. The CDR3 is CASSLRDRVSSLAKNIQYF. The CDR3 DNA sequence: TGTGCCAGCAGCTTAAGGGACAGGGTCTCCTCTTTAGCCAAAAACATTCAGTACTTC.

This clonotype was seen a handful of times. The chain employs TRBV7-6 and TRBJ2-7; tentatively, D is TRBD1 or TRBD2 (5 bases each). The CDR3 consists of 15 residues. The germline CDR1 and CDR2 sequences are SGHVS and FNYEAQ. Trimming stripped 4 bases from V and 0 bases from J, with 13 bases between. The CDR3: CASSSGDGSSYEQYF. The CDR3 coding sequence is TGTGCCAGCAGCTCCGGGGACGGTAGCTCCTACGAGCAGTACTTC.

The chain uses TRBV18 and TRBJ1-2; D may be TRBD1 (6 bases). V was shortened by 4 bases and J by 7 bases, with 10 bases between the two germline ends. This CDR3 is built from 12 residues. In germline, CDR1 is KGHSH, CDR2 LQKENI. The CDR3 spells CASSRGGLGYTF. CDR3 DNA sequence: TGTGCCAGCTCACGGGGGGGCCTTGGCTACACCTTC.

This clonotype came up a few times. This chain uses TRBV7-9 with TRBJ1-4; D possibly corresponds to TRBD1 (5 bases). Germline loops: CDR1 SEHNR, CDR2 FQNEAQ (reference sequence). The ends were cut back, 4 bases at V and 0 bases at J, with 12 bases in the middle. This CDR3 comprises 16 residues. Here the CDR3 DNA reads TGTGCCAGCAGCTACGGAGACAGCTCAACTAATGAAAAACTGTTTTTT. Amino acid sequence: CASSYGDSSTNEKLFF.

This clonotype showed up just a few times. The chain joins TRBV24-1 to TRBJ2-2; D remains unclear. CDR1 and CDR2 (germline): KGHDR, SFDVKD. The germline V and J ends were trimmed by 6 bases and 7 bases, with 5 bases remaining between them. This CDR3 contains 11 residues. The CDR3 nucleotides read TGTGCCACCAGTCGTGGCGGGGAGCTGTTTTTT. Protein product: CATSRGGELFF.

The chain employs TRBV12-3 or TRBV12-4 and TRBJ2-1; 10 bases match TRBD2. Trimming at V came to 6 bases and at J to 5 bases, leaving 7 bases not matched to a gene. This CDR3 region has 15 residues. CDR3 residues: CASRVSGGSNNEQFF. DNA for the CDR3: TGTGCCAGCAGAGTTAGCGGGGGGAGCAACAATGAGCAGTTCTTC.

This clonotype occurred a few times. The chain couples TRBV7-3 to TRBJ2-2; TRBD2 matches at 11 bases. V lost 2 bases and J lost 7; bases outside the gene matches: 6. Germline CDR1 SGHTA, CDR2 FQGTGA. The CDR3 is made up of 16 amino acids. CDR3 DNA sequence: TGTGCCAGCAGCTTACAACTAGCGGGGGTCGGCGGGGAGCTGTTTTTT. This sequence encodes CASSLQLAGVGGELFF. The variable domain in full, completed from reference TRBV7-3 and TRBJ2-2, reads GAGVSQTPSNKVTEKGKYVELRCDPISGHTALYWYRQSLGQGPEFLIYFQGTGAADDSGLPNDRFFAVRPEGSVSTLKIQRTERGDSAVYLCASSLQLAGVGGELFFGEGSRLTVL.

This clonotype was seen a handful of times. The CDR3 DNA is TGTGCCAGCAGCTTACGACGGAACTTACAAGAGACCCAGTACTTC. Translating it yields CASSLRRNLQETQYF. The genes are TRBV7-8 and TRBJ2-5; D ambiguous. The CDR3 is 15 amino acids. Trimming left V 2 bases short and J 2 bases short, with 12 bases between. Per the germline V gene, CDR1 is SGHVS and CDR2 is FQNEAQ.

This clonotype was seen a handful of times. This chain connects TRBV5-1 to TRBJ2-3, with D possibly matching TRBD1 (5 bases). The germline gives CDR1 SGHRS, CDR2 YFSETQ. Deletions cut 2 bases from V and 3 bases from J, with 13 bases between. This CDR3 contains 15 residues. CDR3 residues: CASSFNSRATDTQYF. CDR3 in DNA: TGCGCCAGCAGCTTTAATAGCAGGGCAACAGATACGCAGTATTTT.

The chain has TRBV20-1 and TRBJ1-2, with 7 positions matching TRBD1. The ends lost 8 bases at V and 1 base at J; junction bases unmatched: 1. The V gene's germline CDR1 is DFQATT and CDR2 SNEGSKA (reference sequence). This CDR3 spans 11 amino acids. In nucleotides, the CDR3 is TGCAGTACAGGGGATAACTATGGCTACACCTTC. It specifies CSTGDNYGYTF.

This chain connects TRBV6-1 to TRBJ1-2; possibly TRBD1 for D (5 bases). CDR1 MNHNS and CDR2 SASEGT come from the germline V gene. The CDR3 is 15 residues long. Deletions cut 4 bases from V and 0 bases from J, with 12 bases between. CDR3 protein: CASSAQVNPNYGYTF. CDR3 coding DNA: TGTGCCAGCAGTGCACAGGTTAACCCTAACTATGGCTACACCTTC.

This CDR3 reads CASSRPLGAGELFF. The CDR3 DNA reads as TGTGCCAGTAGTAGACCCTTAGGCGCCGGGGAGCTGTTTTTT. The V and J genes are TRBV19 and TRBJ2-2; no clear D gene. CDR1 is LNHDA, CDR2 SQIVND, per germline (reference sequence). The CDR3 is made up of 14 amino acids. V was clipped by 4 bases and J by 6 bases, with 12 bases between them.

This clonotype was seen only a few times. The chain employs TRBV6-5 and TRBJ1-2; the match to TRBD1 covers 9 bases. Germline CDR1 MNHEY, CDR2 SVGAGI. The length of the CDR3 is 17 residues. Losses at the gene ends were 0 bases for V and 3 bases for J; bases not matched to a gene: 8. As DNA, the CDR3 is TGTGCCAGCAGTTACTCGAAATGGACAGGGGTTGACTATGGCTACACCTTC. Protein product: CASSYSKWTGVDYGYTF.

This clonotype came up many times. CDR3 region: CASSQGVYGYTF. DNA for the CDR3: TGTGCCAGCAGCCAGGGGGTCTATGGCTACACCTTC. The V call is TRBV7-9, the J call TRBJ1-2; the match to TRBD1 covers 7 bases. Trimming removed 5 bases from V and 4 bases from J; junction bases left unmatched: 1. The CDR3 length is 12 residues. In germline, CDR1 is SEHNR, CDR2 FQNEAQ (reference sequence).

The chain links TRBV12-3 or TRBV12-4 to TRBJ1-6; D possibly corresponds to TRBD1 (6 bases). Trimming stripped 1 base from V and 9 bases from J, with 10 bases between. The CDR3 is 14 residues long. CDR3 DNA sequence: TGTGCCAGCAGTTTAGAACAGGGCAGTTCACCCCTCCACTTT. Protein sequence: CASSLEQGSSPLHF.

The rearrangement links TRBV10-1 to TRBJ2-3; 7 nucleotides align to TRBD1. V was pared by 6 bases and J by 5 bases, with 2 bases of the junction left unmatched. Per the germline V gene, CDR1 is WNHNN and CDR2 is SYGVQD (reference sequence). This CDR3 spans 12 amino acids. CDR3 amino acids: CASRDREDTQYF. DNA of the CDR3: TGCGCCAGCAGAGACAGGGAAGATACGCAGTATTTT.

This CDR3 reads CASGERETQYF. The CDR3 DNA reads as TGTGCCTCCGGCGAGCGAGAGACCCAGTACTTC. The chain has TRBV10-3 and TRBJ2-5; D call uncertain. The CDR3 extends over 11 amino acids. The germline V gene has CDR1 ENHRY and CDR2 SYGVKD. V lost 11 bases, J lost 4 bases, and 11 bases lay in between.

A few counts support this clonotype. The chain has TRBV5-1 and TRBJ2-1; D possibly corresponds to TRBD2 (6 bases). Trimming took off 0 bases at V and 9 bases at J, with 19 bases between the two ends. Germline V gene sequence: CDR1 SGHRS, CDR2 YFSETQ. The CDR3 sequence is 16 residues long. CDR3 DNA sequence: TGCGCCAGCAGCTTGGAACCGGGACTTGGACATGGTGAGCAGTTCTTC. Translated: CASSLEPGLGHGEQFF.

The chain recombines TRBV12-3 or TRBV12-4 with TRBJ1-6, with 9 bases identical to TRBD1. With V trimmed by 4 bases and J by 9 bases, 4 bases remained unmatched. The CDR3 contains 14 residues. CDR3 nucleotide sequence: TGTGCCAGCAGTTGGACAGGGGCGCTTTCACCCCTCCACTTT. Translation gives CASSWTGALSPLHF.

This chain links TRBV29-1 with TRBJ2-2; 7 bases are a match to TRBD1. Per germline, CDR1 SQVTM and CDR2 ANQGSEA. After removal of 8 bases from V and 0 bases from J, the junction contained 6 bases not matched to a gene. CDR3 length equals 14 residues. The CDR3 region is CSTGDSSNTGELFF. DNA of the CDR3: TGCAGCACTGGGGACAGCTCGAACACCGGGGAGCTGTTTTTT.

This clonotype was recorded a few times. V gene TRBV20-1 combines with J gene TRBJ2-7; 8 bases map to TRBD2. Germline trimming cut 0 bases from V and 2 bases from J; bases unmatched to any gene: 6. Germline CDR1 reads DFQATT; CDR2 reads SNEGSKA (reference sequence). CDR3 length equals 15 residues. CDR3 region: CSARDLGLGAYEQYF. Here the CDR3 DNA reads TGCAGTGCTAGAGACTTGGGACTAGGGGCCTACGAGCAGTACTTC.

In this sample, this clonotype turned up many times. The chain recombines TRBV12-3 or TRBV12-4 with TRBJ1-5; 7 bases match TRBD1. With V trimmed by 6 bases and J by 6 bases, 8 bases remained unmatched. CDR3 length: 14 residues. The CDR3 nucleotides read TGTGCCAGCAGCTCTACAGGGGAGTCTCAGCCCCAGCATTTT. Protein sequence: CASSSTGESQPQHF.